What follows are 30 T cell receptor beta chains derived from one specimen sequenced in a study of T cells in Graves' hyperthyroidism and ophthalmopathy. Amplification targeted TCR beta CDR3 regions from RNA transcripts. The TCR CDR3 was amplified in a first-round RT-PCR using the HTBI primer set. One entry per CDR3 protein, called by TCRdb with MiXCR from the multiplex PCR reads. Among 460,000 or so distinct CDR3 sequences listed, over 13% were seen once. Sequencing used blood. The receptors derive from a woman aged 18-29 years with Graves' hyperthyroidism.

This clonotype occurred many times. DNA for the CDR3: TGTGCCAGCAGCACCCTAGCGGGAGCGGGCACAGATACGCAGTATTTT. Its translation is CASSTLAGAGTDTQYF. J is TRBJ2-3 and V is TRBV13, with TRBD2 matching 10 bases. V lost 5 bases, J lost 1 base, and 6 bases stayed unmatched. The CDR3 extends over 16 amino acids. The V gene's germline CDR1 is PRHDT and CDR2 FYEKMQ (reference sequence).

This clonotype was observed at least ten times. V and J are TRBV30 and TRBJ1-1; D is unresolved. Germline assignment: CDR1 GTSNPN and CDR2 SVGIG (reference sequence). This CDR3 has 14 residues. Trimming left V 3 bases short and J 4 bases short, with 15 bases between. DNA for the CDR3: TGTGCCTGGAGCATTACTCTCGGGAGCACTGAAGCTTTCTTT. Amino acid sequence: CAWSITLGSTEAFF.

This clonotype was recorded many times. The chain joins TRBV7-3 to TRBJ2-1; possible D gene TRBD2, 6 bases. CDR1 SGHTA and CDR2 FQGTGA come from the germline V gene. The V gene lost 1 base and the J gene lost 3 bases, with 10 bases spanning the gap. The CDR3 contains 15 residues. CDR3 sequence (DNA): TGTGCCAGCAGCTTAATAGCGGAAGACTACAATGAGCAGTTCTTC. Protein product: CASSLIAEDYNEQFF.

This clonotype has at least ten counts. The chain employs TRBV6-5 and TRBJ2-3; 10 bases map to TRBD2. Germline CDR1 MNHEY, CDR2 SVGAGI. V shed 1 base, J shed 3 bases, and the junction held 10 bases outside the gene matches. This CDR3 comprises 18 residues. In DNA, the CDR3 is TGTGCCAGCAGTTACTACCCCCCAGCGGGAGGGCCGACAGATACGCAGTATTTT. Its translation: CASSYYPPAGGPTDTQYF.

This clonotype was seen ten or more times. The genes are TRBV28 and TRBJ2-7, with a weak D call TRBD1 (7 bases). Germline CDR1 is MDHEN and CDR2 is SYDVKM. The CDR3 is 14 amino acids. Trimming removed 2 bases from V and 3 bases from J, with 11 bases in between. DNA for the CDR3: TGTGCCAGCAGTTTAGGGCAGGGGGGCTACGAGCAGTACGTC. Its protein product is CASSLGQGGYEQYV.

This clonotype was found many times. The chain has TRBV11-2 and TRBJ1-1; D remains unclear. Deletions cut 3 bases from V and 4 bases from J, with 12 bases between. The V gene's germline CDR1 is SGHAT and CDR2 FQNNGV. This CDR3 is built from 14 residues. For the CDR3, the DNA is TGTGCCAGCAGCTTTAAATGGGGAGGCACTGAAGCTTTCTTT. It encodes CASSFKWGGTEAFF.

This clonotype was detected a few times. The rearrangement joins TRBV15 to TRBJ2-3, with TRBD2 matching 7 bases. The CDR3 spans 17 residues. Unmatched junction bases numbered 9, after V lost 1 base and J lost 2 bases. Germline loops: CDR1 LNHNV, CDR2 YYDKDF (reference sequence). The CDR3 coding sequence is TGTGCCACCAGCAGAGGTCCTAGCGGAAAATACACAGATACGCAGTATTTT. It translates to CATSRGPSGKYTDTQYF.

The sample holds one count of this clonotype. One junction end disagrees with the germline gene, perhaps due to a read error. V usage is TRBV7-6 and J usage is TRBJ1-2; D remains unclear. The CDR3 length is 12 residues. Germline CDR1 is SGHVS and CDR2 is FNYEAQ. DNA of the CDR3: TGTGCCACCAGCTTAGAGAAAGGGCGGCCGACCTTC. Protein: CATSLEKGRPTF.

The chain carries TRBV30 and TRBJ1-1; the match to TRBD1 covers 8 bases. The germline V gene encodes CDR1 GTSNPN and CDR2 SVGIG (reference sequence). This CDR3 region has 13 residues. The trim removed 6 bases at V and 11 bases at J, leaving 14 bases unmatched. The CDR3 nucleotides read TGTGCCTGTTCGACAGGGGCGGACCCGTTCGCTTTCTTT. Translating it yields CACSTGADPFAFF.

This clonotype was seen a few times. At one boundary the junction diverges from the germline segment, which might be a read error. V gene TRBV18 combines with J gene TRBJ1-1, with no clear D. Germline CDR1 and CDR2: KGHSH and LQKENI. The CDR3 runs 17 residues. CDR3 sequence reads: CVSSPPRGPPMNTEAFF. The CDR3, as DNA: TGTGTCAGCTCACCACCCCGCGGGCCCCCTATGAACACTGAAGCTTTCTTT.

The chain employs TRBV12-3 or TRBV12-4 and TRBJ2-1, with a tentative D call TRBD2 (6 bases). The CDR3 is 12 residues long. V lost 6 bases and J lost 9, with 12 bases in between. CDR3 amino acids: CASSRGGTEQFF. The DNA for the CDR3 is TGTGCCAGCAGCCGGGGAGGCACTGAGCAGTTCTTC.

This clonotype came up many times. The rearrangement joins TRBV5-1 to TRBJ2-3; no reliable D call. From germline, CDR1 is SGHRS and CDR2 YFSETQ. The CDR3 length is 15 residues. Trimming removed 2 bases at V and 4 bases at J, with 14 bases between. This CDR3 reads CASSFQPTSADTQYF. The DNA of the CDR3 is TGCGCCAGCAGCTTTCAACCTACCTCGGCAGATACGCAGTATTTT.

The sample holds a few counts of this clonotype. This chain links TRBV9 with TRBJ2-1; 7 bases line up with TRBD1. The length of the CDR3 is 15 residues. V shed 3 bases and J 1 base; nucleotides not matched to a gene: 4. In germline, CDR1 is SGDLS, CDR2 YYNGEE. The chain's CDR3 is CASSGTGLSYNEQFF. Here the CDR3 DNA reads TGTGCCAGCAGCGGGACAGGCCTTTCCTACAATGAGCAGTTCTTC.

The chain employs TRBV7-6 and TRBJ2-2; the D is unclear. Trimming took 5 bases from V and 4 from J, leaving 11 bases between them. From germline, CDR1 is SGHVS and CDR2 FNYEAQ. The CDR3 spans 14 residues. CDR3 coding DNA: TGTGCCAGCAGCCGACGACCAACCACCGGGGAGCTGTTTTTT. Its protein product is CASSRRPTTGELFF.

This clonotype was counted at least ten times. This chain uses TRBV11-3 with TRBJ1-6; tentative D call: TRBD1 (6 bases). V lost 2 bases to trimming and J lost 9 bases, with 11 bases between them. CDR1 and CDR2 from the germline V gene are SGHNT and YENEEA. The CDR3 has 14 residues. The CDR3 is CASSLWGLGSPLHF. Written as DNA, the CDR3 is TGTGCCAGCAGCTTATGGGGGCTGGGTTCACCCCTCCACTTT. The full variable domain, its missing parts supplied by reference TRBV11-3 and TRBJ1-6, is EAGVVQSPRYKIIEKKQPVAFWCNPISGHNTLYWYLQNLGQGPELLIRYENEEAVDDSQLPKDRFSAERLKGVDSTLKIQPAELGDSAVYLCASSLWGLGSPLHFGNGTRLTVT.

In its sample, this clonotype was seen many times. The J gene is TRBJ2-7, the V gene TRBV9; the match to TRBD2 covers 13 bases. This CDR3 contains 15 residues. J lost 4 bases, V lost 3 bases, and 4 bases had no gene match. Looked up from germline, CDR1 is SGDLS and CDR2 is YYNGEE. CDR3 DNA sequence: TGTGCCAGCAGCGCCGGGACTAGCGGGACGTACGAGCAGTACTTC. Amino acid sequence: CASSAGTSGTYEQYF.

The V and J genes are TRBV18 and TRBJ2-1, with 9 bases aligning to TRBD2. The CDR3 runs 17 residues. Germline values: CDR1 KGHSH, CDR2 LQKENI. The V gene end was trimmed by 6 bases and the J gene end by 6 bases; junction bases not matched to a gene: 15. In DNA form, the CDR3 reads TGTGCCAGCTCGCCGGGGTCTAGCGGGACCTCCGTCAATGAGCAGTTCTTC. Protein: CASSPGSSGTSVNEQFF.

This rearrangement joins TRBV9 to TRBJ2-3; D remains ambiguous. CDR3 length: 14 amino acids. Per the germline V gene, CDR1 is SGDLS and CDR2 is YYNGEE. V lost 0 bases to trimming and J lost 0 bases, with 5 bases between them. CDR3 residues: CASSVDGSTDTQYF. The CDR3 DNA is TGTGCCAGCAGCGTAGACGGGAGCACAGATACGCAGTATTTT.

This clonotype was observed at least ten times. The CDR3 nucleotides read TGTGCCATCAGTGTTGGGAGCACAGATACGCAGTATTTT. Protein: CAISVGSTDTQYF. The chain uses TRBV10-3 and TRBJ2-3; D unresolved. CDR1 is ENHRY, CDR2 SYGVKD, per germline. This CDR3 contains 13 residues. V lost 4 bases and J lost 0, with 5 bases in between.

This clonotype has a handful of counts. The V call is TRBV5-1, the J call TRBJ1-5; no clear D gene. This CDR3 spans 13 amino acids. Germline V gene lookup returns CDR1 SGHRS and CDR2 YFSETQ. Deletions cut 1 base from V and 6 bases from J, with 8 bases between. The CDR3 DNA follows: TGCGCCAGCAGCTTGATGGGAGTTCAGCCCCAGCATTTT. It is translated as CASSLMGVQPQHF.

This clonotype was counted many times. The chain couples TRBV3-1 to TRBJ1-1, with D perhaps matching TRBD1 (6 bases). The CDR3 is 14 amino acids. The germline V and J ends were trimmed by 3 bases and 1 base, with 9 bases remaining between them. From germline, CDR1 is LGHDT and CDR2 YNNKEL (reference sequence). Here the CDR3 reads CASSQQGRNTEAFF. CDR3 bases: TGTGCCAGCAGCCAGCAGGGGAGGAACACTGAAGCTTTCTTT. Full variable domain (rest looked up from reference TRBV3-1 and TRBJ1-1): DTAVSQTPKYLVTQMGNDKSIKCEQNLGHDTMYWYKQDSKKFLKIMFSYNNKELIINETVPNRFSPKSPDKAHLNLHINSLELGDSAVYFCASSQQGRNTEAFFGQGTRLTVV.

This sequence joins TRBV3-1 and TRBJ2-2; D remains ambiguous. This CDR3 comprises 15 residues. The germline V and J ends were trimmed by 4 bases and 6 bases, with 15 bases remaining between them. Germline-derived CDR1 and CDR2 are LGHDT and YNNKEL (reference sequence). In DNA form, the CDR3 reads TGTGCCAGCAGCCCTTCCTCCGAGTGGGCCGGGGAGCTGTTTTTT. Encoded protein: CASSPSSEWAGELFF.

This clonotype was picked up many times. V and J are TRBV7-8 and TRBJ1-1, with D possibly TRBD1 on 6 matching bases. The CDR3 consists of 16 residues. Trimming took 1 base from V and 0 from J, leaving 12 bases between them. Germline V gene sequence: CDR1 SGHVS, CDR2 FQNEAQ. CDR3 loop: CASSLDRTELNTEAFF. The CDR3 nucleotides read TGTGCCAGCAGCTTAGACAGGACAGAACTGAACACTGAAGCTTTCTTT.

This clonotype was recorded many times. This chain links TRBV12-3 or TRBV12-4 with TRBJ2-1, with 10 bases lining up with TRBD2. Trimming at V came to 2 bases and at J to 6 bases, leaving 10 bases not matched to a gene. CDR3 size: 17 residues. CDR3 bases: TGTGCCAGCAGTTTATTGTACGGGACTAGCGTTAGCAATGAGCAGTTCTTC. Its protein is CASSLLYGTSVSNEQFF.

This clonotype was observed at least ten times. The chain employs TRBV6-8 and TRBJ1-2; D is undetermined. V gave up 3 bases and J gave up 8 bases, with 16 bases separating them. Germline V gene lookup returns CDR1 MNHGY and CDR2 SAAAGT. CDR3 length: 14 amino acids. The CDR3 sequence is CASSYYASLTGYTF. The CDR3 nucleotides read TGTGCCAGCAGTTATTACGCGTCCCTGACAGGCTACACCTTC.

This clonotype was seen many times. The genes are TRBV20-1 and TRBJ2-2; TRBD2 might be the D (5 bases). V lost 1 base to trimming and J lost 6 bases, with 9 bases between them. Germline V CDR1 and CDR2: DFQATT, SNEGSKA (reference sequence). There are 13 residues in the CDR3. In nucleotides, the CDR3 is TGCAGTGCTAGAGGTCTACTAGCCGGGGAGCTGTTTTTT. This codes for CSARGLLAGELFF.

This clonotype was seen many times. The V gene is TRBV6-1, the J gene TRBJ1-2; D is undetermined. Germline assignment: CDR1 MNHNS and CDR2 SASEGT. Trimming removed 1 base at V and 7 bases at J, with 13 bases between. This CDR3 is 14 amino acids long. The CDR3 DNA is TGTGCCAGCAGTGAAGGAGGTGAGCCGGTTGGCTACACCTTC. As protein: CASSEGGEPVGYTF.

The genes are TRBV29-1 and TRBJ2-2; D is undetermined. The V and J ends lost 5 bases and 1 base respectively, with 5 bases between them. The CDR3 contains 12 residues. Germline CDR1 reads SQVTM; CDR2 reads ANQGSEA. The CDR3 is CSVRQNTGELFF. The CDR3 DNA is TGCAGCGTTAGACAGAACACCGGGGAGCTGTTTTTT.

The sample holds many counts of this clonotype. CDR3: CSATGVPDTQYF. CDR3 bases: TGCAGTGCTACCGGAGTCCCAGATACGCAGTATTTT. V usage is TRBV20-1 and J usage is TRBJ2-3, with no clear D. CDR3 length: 12 amino acids. V was shortened by 4 bases and J by 4 bases, with 9 bases between the two germline ends. Germline-derived CDR1 and CDR2 are DFQATT and SNEGSKA (reference sequence).

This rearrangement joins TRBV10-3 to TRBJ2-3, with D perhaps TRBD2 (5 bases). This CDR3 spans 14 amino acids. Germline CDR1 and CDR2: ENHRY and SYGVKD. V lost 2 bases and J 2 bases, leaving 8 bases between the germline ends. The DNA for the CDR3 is TGTGCCATCAGTGAGGTGCGGGTCACAGATACGCAGTATTTT. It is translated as CAISEVRVTDTQYF.